These T cell receptor beta chains were read from a single sample in a study of blood T cell repertoires in COVID-19. Repertoires were generated with immunoSEQ multiplex PCR, while TCRdb's copy carries only in-frame clones and drops some. The repertoire holds fewer than 85,000 clones, with about nine tenths as singletons. Sequencing input: peripheral blood. Every receptor here comes from a human donor in a cohort sampled during active COVID-19. The CDR3 runs from the conserved cysteine through the conserved F or W.

j_call: TRBJ2-1; v_call: TRBV11-3; cdr3_aa: CASSFLSGGGNEQFF
j_call: TRBJ2-5; v_call: TRBV5-4; cdr3_aa: CASSSRQGKETQYF
j_call: TRBJ1-1; v_call: TRBV5-8; cdr3_aa: CASRVTYNTEAFF
j_call: TRBJ2-4; v_call: TRBV2; cdr3_aa: CASKGQLAKNIQYF
j_call: TRBJ2-5; v_call: TRBV4-1; cdr3_aa: CASSQARLAGGLSEETQYF
j_call: TRBJ2-7; v_call: TRBV14; cdr3_aa: CASSRLADYEQYF
j_call: TRBJ2-5; v_call: TRBV11-2; cdr3_aa: CASSLVTGGRETQYF
j_call: TRBJ1-6; v_call: TRBV2; cdr3_aa: CASRVRGRNSPLHF
j_call: TRBJ2-2; v_call: TRBV5-1; cdr3_aa: CASSLAASGSTNTGELFF
j_call: TRBJ2-1; v_call: TRBV13; cdr3_aa: CASSVSGNEQFF
j_call: TRBJ2-1; v_call: TRBV28; cdr3_aa: CASSRPEGDNEQFF
j_call: TRBJ2-6; v_call: TRBV5-4; cdr3_aa: CASSLAWASGANVLTF
j_call: TRBJ2-5; v_call: TRBV19; cdr3_aa: CASSGVLAGGLETQYF
j_call: TRBJ2-2; v_call: TRBV29-1; cdr3_aa: CSVSSGPNTGELFF
j_call: TRBJ2-7; v_call: TRBV18; cdr3_aa: CASSPPPGAYYEQYF
j_call: TRBJ2-1; v_call: TRBV11-1; cdr3_aa: CASSLRGGYNEQFF
j_call: TRBJ2-1; v_call: TRBV7-2; cdr3_aa: CASSYGAGVPNNEQFF
j_call: TRBJ2-7; v_call: TRBV5-1; cdr3_aa: CASSLAGGAYEQYF
j_call: TRBJ2-1; v_call: TRBV7-8; cdr3_aa: CASSLILSGSYNEQFF
j_call: TRBJ2-1; v_call: TRBV29-1; cdr3_aa: CSVDTGTGTYNEQFF
j_call: TRBJ1-1; v_call: TRBV25-1; cdr3_aa: CASSPPQGWTEAFF
j_call: TRBJ2-3; v_call: TRBV24-1; cdr3_aa: CATSDPVTDTQYF
j_call: TRBJ2-6; v_call: TRBV28; cdr3_aa: CASTPGSGANVLTF
j_call: TRBJ1-1; v_call: TRBV2; cdr3_aa: CASRGTGLTAFF
j_call: TRBJ2-3; v_call: TRBV5-1; cdr3_aa: CASSSGGYSTDTQYF
j_call: TRBJ1-2; v_call: TRBV7-9; cdr3_aa: CASSLEGAGGYTF
j_call: TRBJ2-7; v_call: TRBV7-2; cdr3_aa: CASNQFSWGDRYF
j_call: TRBJ2-7; v_call: TRBV7-8; cdr3_aa: CASSLRLAGGYEQYF
j_call: TRBJ2-7; v_call: TRBV27; cdr3_aa: CASSSGLADPSSYEQYF
j_call: TRBJ1-4; v_call: TRBV4-1; cdr3_aa: CASSQDRDRVAFLFF
j_call: TRBJ2-2; v_call: TRBV4-1; cdr3_aa: CASSQAGLANTGELFF
j_call: TRBJ1-3; v_call: TRBV5-1; cdr3_aa: CASSPGQGNSGNTIYF
j_call: TRBJ2-5; v_call: TRBV28; cdr3_aa: CASSTPGQGARETQYF
j_call: TRBJ1-1; v_call: TRBV25-1; cdr3_aa: CASSESGTGKTEAFF
j_call: TRBJ2-3; v_call: TRBV12-3/TRBV12-4; cdr3_aa: CASSFEGDTQYF
j_call: TRBJ1-4; v_call: TRBV6-5; cdr3_aa: CASSPTVPTNEKLFF
j_call: TRBJ1-2; v_call: TRBV3-1/TRBV3-2; cdr3_aa: CASSLTGGPSYGYTF
j_call: TRBJ2-7; v_call: TRBV6-5; cdr3_aa: CASSYSRGGGEQYF
j_call: TRBJ2-1; v_call: TRBV11-3; cdr3_aa: CASSPLQGGEQFF
j_call: TRBJ2-7; v_call: TRBV7-2; cdr3_aa: CASSSAGLAYEQYF
j_call: TRBJ1-2; v_call: TRBV12-3/TRBV12-4; cdr3_aa: CASSLLLYYGYTF
j_call: TRBJ2-2; v_call: TRBV5-6; cdr3_aa: CASSFDGPGGTGELFF
j_call: TRBJ2-3; v_call: TRBV7-9; cdr3_aa: CASSSGQGAVTDTQYF
j_call: TRBJ2-1; v_call: TRBV27; cdr3_aa: CASSLNLELGEQFF
j_call: TRBJ2-7; v_call: TRBV7-6; cdr3_aa: CASSPREAGGPYEQYF
j_call: TRBJ2-3; v_call: TRBV7-8; cdr3_aa: CASSHGGIISDTQYF
j_call: TRBJ2-3; v_call: TRBV9; cdr3_aa: CASSGHTLSTDTQYF
j_call: TRBJ1-2; v_call: TRBV4-1; cdr3_aa: CASSQEYAGDYGYTF
j_call: TRBJ1-6; v_call: TRBV5-6; cdr3_aa: CASSSMTGGAYRLDSPLHF
j_call: TRBJ1-2; v_call: TRBV15; cdr3_aa: CATSEPGQGAYGYTF
j_call: TRBJ1-1; v_call: TRBV5-1; cdr3_aa: CASSLDTIGDSTEAFF
j_call: TRBJ2-1; v_call: TRBV5-4; cdr3_aa: CASRFGTSGYNEQFF
j_call: TRBJ2-3; v_call: TRBV7-2; cdr3_aa: CASSSDYYTQYF